Listed below are T cell receptor beta chains from one sample, sequenced in a study of regulatory T cells in long-lasting Graves disease. Each CDR3 protein gets one entry after TCRdb re-called the multiplex PCR reads with MiXCR. The data hold around 400,000 distinct CDR3 sequences, with 15% to 18% observed a single time. The sequencing here drew on peripheral blood mononuclear cells (PBMCs), taken at new diagnosis, from a patient treated with antithyroid drugs. The receptors were gathered from a female donor with Graves disease. CDR3s include the opening cysteine and the closing phenylalanine or tryptophan.

>13|TRBV4-1|TRBJ1-4
CASSQDRLEKLFF
>15|TRBV11-2|TRBJ2-3
CASSFRGGATDTQYF
>11|TRBV20-1|TRBJ1-4
CSALRNEKLFF
>20|TRBV25-1|TRBJ2-3
CASSDAQGADNPTSTDTQYF
>14|TRBV27|TRBJ2-1
CASISLAAPGGQFF
>14|TRBV19|TRBJ1-5
CASMRSRDNQPQHF
>16|TRBV12-3/TRBV12-4|TRBJ1-3
CASSLRYPASRNTIYF
>14|TRBV7-9|TRBJ1-1
CASSLVSVATEAFF
>16|TRBV12-5|TRBJ2-2
CASGLAHKLNTGELFF
>14|TRBV20-1|TRBJ1-2
CSASLDRLSRGYTF
>17|TRBV18|TRBJ1-5
CASSRSRTGGRNQPQHF
>15|TRBV25-1|TRBJ1-3
CASSWGPHGGNTIYF
>16|TRBV11-3|TRBJ2-3
CASSLGRTGVSDTQYF
>14|TRBV11-2|TRBJ2-7
CASSLAPAGYEQYF
>14|TRBV2|TRBJ2-7
CASSVGQGPDEQYF
>16|TRBV6-2/TRBV6-3|TRBJ1-6
CASSRRDGEIGSPLHF
>18|TRBV12-3/TRBV12-4|TRBJ1-2
CASSTSPGGRGQPDGYTF
>14|TRBV20-1|TRBJ2-7
CSARVGHSSYEQYF
>13|TRBV15|TRBJ2-7
CATSREWGNEQYF
>12|TRBV12-3/TRBV12-4|TRBJ1-1
CASSYPNTEAFF
>15|TRBV6-1|TRBJ2-7
CASSPPGTGSYEQYF
>15|TRBV5-1|TRBJ2-2
CASIEGFANTGELFF
>15|TRBV6-9|TRBJ1-2
CASSFRDGANYGYTF
>15|TRBV7-2|TRBJ1-6
CASSLGAGENSPLHF
>14|TRBV7-9|TRBJ2-5
CASSSRISGGGQYF
>13|TRBV6-1|TRBJ2-3
CASSEVGTDTQYF
>15|TRBV6-2/TRBV6-3|TRBJ2-2
CATLSSGGNTGELFF
>17|TRBV3-1|TRBJ2-2
CASSQDLAGMGTGELFF
>14|TRBV5-1|TRBJ2-2
CASRQGRNTGELFF
>14|TRBV20-1|TRBJ2-7
CSANDVASSYEQYF
>16|TRBV7-9|TRBJ1-3
CASSLSAGNSGNTIYF
>14|TRBV3-1|TRBJ1-2
CASSHHRGNYGYTF
>14|TRBV6-2/TRBV6-3|TRBJ2-2
CASSYWGRSGELFF
>13|TRBV3-1|TRBJ1-1
CASSDTIGIEAFF
>15|TRBV5-1|TRBJ2-7
CASSLQGAPGGEQYF
>15|TRBV5-1|TRBJ2-4
CASRDRGASKNIQYF
>15|TRBV29-1|TRBJ1-1
CSVEEMGAGETEAFF
>14|TRBV11-1|TRBJ1-1
CASSPPPENTEAFF
>17|TRBV20-1|TRBJ2-5
CSARGLLDRGDRETQYF
>12|TRBV19|TRBJ1-1
CASGDLGTEAFF
>13|TRBV12-3/TRBV12-4|TRBJ1-1
CAIRDRVRAEAFF
>18|TRBV6-2/TRBV6-3|TRBJ2-5
CASSSSGLAGGRKETQYF
>13|TRBV5-6|TRBJ2-7
CASRPTGVGEQYF
>17|TRBV29-1|TRBJ2-4
CSVTTYRQGPGKNIQYF
>12|TRBV20-1|TRBJ1-2
CSARDTARGYTF
>15|TRBV12-3/TRBV12-4|TRBJ1-2
CASSPTAVDDYGYTF
>17|TRBV20-1|TRBJ1-5
CSAKVRILPQSNQPQHF
>15|TRBV15|TRBJ2-5
CATSMDRAHQETQYF